This entry lists 31 T cell receptor beta chains sequenced from one sample in a study of T cells in Graves' hyperthyroidism and ophthalmopathy. TCR beta CDR3 regions were amplified from RNA transcripts. Researchers ran a first-round RT-PCR on the TCR CDR3 using the HTBI primer set. TCRdb re-analysed the multiplex PCR reads in MiXCR, keeping a single row per CDR3 protein. The table includes around 290,000 distinct CDR3 sequences, 10% to 15% detected once. Sequencing used blood. The receptors shown here come from a woman in her twenties or thirties with Graves' hyperthyroidism that later progressed to Graves' ophthalmopathy.

Ten or more counts support this clonotype. The J gene is TRBJ2-7, the V gene TRBV6-5; D remains ambiguous. The CDR3 has 14 amino acids. Trimming removed 0 bases from V and 4 bases from J, with 10 bases in between. Germline V gives CDR1 MNHEY, CDR2 SVGAGI. CDR3 residues: CASSYSSSGYEQYF. Here the CDR3 DNA reads TGTGCCAGCAGTTACTCGAGTTCGGGTTACGAGCAGTACTTC.

This rearrangement joins TRBV19 to TRBJ1-3; no clear D gene. Germline V CDR1 and CDR2: LNHDA, SQIVND (reference sequence). Between the trimmed V and J ends, which lost 3 bases and 4 bases, there was a span of 13 bases. The CDR3 totals 15 residues. Here the CDR3 reads CASSISGNAGNTIYF. Here the CDR3 DNA reads TGTGCCAGTAGTATCAGCGGGAACGCCGGAAACACCATATATTTT. The full variable domain, rest sourced from reference TRBV19 and TRBJ1-3, is DGGITQSPKYLFRKEGQNVTLSCEQNLNHDAMYWYRQDPGQGLRLIYYSQIVNDFQKGDIAEGYSVSREKKESFPLTVTSAQKNPTAFYLCASSISGNAGNTIYFGEGSWLTVV.

V and J are TRBV3-1 and TRBJ2-5; 8 bases line up with TRBD1. Losses at the gene ends were 2 bases for V and 4 bases for J; bases not matched to a gene: 3. The CDR3 spans 14 residues. Germline loops: CDR1 LGHDT, CDR2 YNNKEL (reference sequence). CDR3 region: CASSQTGGPETQYF. DNA for the CDR3: TGTGCCAGCAGCCAAACAGGGGGACCAGAGACCCAGTACTTC.

The rearrangement uses TRBV11-2 and TRBJ2-7; TRBD2 might be the D (5 bases). V lost 3 bases to trimming and J lost 0 bases, with 15 bases between them. The germline V gene has CDR1 SGHAT and CDR2 FQNNGV. The CDR3 extends over 16 amino acids. The CDR3 DNA reads TGTGCCAGCAGCTTGTCTCTACAGCGGAGCTCCTACGAGCAGTACTTC. It encodes CASSLSLQRSSYEQYF.

In its sample, this clonotype was seen many times. The chain has TRBV27 and TRBJ2-3, with TRBD2 matching 10 bases. This CDR3 region has 13 residues. The germline V gene has CDR1 MNHEY and CDR2 SMNVEV (reference sequence). Trimming at V came to 9 bases and at J to 1 base, leaving 1 base not matched to a gene. The CDR3 protein is CASGTSGTDTQYF. The CDR3 DNA follows: TGTGCCAGTGGGACTAGCGGCACAGATACGCAGTATTTT.

There are many counts of this clonotype. This rearrangement joins TRBV5-6 to TRBJ2-3; no clear D. This CDR3 has 14 amino acids. CDR1 SGHDT and CDR2 YYEEEE come from the germline V gene. Trimming took off 2 bases at V and 4 bases at J, with 11 bases between the two ends. Here the CDR3 reads CASSFRNDADTQYF. CDR3 coding DNA: TGTGCCAGCAGCTTCCGGAACGATGCAGATACGCAGTATTTT.

The chain combines TRBV20-1 with TRBJ2-7; maybe TRBD1 (5 bases). Looked up from germline, CDR1 is DFQATT and CDR2 is SNEGSKA (reference sequence). This CDR3 has 15 amino acids. Trimming pared 0 bases from V and 0 bases from J, leaving 12 bases between. The DNA of the CDR3 is TGCAGTGCTAGAGATGTTGTACAGGCCTCCTACGAGCAGTACTTC. This codes for CSARDVVQASYEQYF.

This clonotype has a count of ten or more. The rearrangement joins TRBV6-1 to TRBJ2-5, with 7 bases matching TRBD2. CDR1 is MNHNS and CDR2 is SASEGT in the germline V gene. The V and J ends lost 7 bases and 4 bases, in that order; junction bases with no gene match: 9. There are 14 residues in the CDR3. This chain's CDR3 is CASTGVAGVETQYF. CDR3 sequence (DNA): TGTGCCAGCACGGGGGTGGCGGGAGTAGAGACCCAGTACTTC.

The V gene is TRBV7-8, the J gene TRBJ2-3; 11 bases are shared with TRBD2. V was pared by 4 bases and J by 3 bases, with 3 bases of the junction left unmatched. The CDR3 contains 15 residues. Germline-derived CDR1 and CDR2 are SGHVS and FQNEAQ. CDR3 sequence reads: CASSWGLAETDTQYF. CDR3 nucleotide sequence: TGTGCCAGCAGCTGGGGACTAGCGGAAACAGATACGCAGTATTTT.

This clonotype was recorded many times. The chain uses TRBV5-6 and TRBJ1-1; 10 bases are a match to TRBD1. The germline CDR1 and CDR2 sequences are SGHDT and YYEEEE. The CDR3 has 16 residues. J gave up 0 bases and V 4 bases, and 6 bases lay outside the gene matches. As DNA, the CDR3 is TGTGCCAGCAGCCCCGGACAGGGGGATTTGAACACTGAAGCTTTCTTT. Its translation: CASSPGQGDLNTEAFF.

This clonotype was detected many times. The rearrangement joins TRBV28 to TRBJ1-2; tentatively, D is TRBD1 (6 bases). The CDR3 extends over 14 amino acids. Germline V CDR1 and CDR2: MDHEN, SYDVKM. V was pared by 4 bases and J by 8 bases, with 17 bases between. The CDR3 DNA reads as TGTGCCAGCAGTTCCGACGGGACAAAGGGAGGCTACACCTTC. Translating it yields CASSSDGTKGGYTF.

This clonotype showed up many times. Written as DNA, the CDR3 is TGTGCTAGTGGCTCCCAGGGAACGGGTGAGCAGTACTTC. Translated: CASGSQGTGEQYF. The gene calls are TRBV12-5 and TRBJ2-7, with D possibly being TRBD1 (5 bases). This CDR3 is built from 13 residues. In germline, CDR1 is LGHNT, CDR2 FRNRAP. With 6 bases removed from V and 7 bases from J, the gap between germline ends came to 16 bases.

The genes are TRBV4-1 and TRBJ2-7; no reliable D call. This CDR3 is built from 13 residues. Looked up from germline, CDR1 is MGHRA and CDR2 is YSYEKL. Trimming cost V 4 bases and J 0 bases, with 7 bases left between them. The CDR3: CASSRESSYEQYF. CDR3 in DNA: TGCGCCAGCAGCCGAGAGAGCTCCTACGAGCAGTACTTC.

In its sample, this clonotype was seen a few times. The CDR3 coding sequence is TGCGCCAGCAGCCAAGCCAGGGGGAACTCCTACGAGCAGTACTTC. It is translated as CASSQARGNSYEQYF. The chain joins TRBV4-3 to TRBJ2-7, with 7 bases identical to TRBD1. Trimming removed 1 base from V and 0 bases from J; junction bases left unmatched: 3. Per germline, CDR1 LGHNA and CDR2 YSLEER. The CDR3 covers 15 residues.

This clonotype was counted ten times or more. In nucleotides, the CDR3 is TGTGCCTGGAGGCACAGCTACATGGTTGCTTTCTTT. It codes for CAWRHSYMVAFF. This rearrangement joins TRBV30 to TRBJ1-1; D is unresolved. The V end was cut by 3 bases, the J end by 11 bases, with 16 bases between. This CDR3 is built from 12 residues. CDR1 and CDR2 (germline): GTSNPN, SVGIG (reference sequence). The variable domain in full, completed from reference TRBV30 and TRBJ1-1, reads SQTIHQWPATLVQPVGSPLSLECTVEGTSNPNLYWYRQAAGRGLQLLFYSVGIGQISSEVPQNLSASRPQDRQFILSSKKLLLSDSGFYLCAWRHSYMVAFFGQGTRLTVV.

The rearrangement joins TRBV4-1 to TRBJ2-1; 8 bases map to TRBD1. CDR1 MGHRA and CDR2 YSYEKL come from the germline V gene. This CDR3 is built from 15 residues. Trimming took 3 bases from V and 4 from J; bases not matched to a gene: 5. DNA for the CDR3: TGCGCCAGCAGCCATAGACAGGGGATTTACAATGAGCAGTTCTTC. Amino acid sequence: CASSHRQGIYNEQFF.

This clonotype was seen ten or more times. The gene calls are TRBV7-2 and TRBJ2-7; D is unclear. The CDR3 sequence is 14 residues long. V dropped 4 bases and J dropped 3 bases, with 13 bases sitting between them. Germline V gene data show CDR1 as SGHTA and CDR2 as FQGNSA. CDR3 amino acids: CASSSYNVGYEQYF. The CDR3 DNA sequence: TGTGCCAGCAGCTCCTATAACGTCGGCTACGAGCAGTACTTC.

This clonotype was found many times. The rearrangement links TRBV24-1 to TRBJ2-3; D is perhaps TRBD2 (5 bases). Germline lookup yields CDR1 KGHDR and CDR2 SFDVKD. With 6 bases removed from V and 4 bases from J, the gap between germline ends came to 10 bases. The CDR3 runs to 13 residues. The CDR3 bases are TGTGCCACCAGTAACAGCGGACCAGATACGCAGTATTTT. Its protein product is CATSNSGPDTQYF.

Only a few counts were recorded for this clonotype. The V and J genes are TRBV19 and TRBJ2-1; unclear D gene. The length of the CDR3 is 15 residues. Germline V CDR1 and CDR2: LNHDA, SQIVND (reference sequence). With 5 bases removed from V and 3 bases from J, the gap between germline ends came to 14 bases. This chain's CDR3 is CASSLQQALYNEQFF. The CDR3 coding sequence is TGTGCCAGTAGTCTCCAGCAGGCCCTCTACAATGAGCAGTTCTTC.

At least ten counts were recorded for this clonotype. The gene calls are TRBV19 and TRBJ2-7; D gene ambiguous. The CDR3 totals 14 residues. Germline values: CDR1 LNHDA, CDR2 SQIVND (reference sequence). The V and J ends lost 3 bases and 0 bases respectively, with 9 bases between them. The CDR3 nucleotides read TGTGCCAGTAGTATGACTGCCTTCTCCTACGAGCAGTACTTC. It yields the protein CASSMTAFSYEQYF.

There are many counts of this clonotype. This rearrangement joins TRBV7-2 to TRBJ2-1, with D unclear. V was cut by 6 bases and J by 5 bases, with 8 bases left in between. CDR1 is SGHTA and CDR2 is FQGNSA in the germline V gene. The CDR3 loop spans 12 amino acids. CDR3 protein: CASRVPNNEQFF. Written as DNA, the CDR3 is TGTGCCAGCAGGGTGCCTAACAATGAGCAGTTCTTC.

This clonotype came up a few times. The chain carries TRBV7-2 and TRBJ1-3; D perhaps matches TRBD1 (5 bases). V was trimmed by 5 bases and J by 2 bases, leaving 13 bases between them. The CDR3 contains 15 residues. CDR1 SGHTA and CDR2 FQGNSA come from the germline V gene. The CDR3 loop is CASSLHQGTGNTIYF. The CDR3 bases are TGTGCCAGCAGCCTCCATCAGGGAACTGGAAACACCATATATTTT.

In this sample, this clonotype turned up a few times. DNA for the CDR3: TGTGCCAGCAGAGGACTAGCGGGAGGGGGCGGTGAGCAGTTCTTC. Translation: CASRGLAGGGGEQFF. The rearrangement links TRBV6-1 to TRBJ2-1, with 15 bases identical to TRBD2. CDR1 is MNHNS and CDR2 is SASEGT in the germline V gene. The CDR3 is made up of 15 amino acids. Trimming took 6 bases from V and 9 from J; bases not matched to a gene: 6.

This clonotype showed up many times. The chain carries TRBV12-3 or TRBV12-4 and TRBJ2-1, with 8 bases identical to TRBD2. V shed 6 bases and J 2 bases; nucleotides not matched to a gene: 6. The CDR3 has 15 residues. DNA for the CDR3: TGTGCCAGCAGCCGAGCGGGGGATACCTACAATGAGCAGTTCTTC. Amino acids: CASSRAGDTYNEQFF.

The chain links TRBV24-1 to TRBJ2-2, with TRBD1 matching 10 bases. From germline, CDR1 is KGHDR and CDR2 SFDVKD. Trimming took 2 bases from V and 3 from J; bases not matched to a gene: 5. CDR3 length: 17 residues. CDR3 sequence: CATSDSKDRGDTGELFF. The CDR3 bases are TGTGCCACCAGTGATTCCAAGGACAGGGGGGACACCGGGGAGCTGTTTTTT.

There are many counts of this clonotype. The rearrangement uses TRBV4-2 and TRBJ1-1, with TRBD1 identical over 7 bases. The CDR3 runs to 15 residues. The V gene's germline CDR1 is LGHNA and CDR2 YNFKEQ. V dropped 2 bases and J dropped 0; count of bases not matched to a gene: 3. The CDR3, as DNA: TGTGCCAGCAGCCAACCGGGACAGCTGAACACTGAAGCTTTCTTT. Translation: CASSQPGQLNTEAFF.

The chain employs TRBV29-1 and TRBJ2-2, with 10 bases lining up with TRBD2. CDR1 and CDR2 (germline): SQVTM, ANQGSEA. The V and J ends lost 5 bases and 0 bases, in that order; junction bases with no gene match: 6. This CDR3 spans 16 amino acids. The CDR3 here is CSVHGTSVANTGELFF. CDR3 sequence (DNA): TGCAGCGTTCATGGGACTAGCGTTGCGAACACCGGGGAGCTGTTTTTT.

This clonotype was recorded many times. The chain employs TRBV2 and TRBJ2-3, with TRBD2 matching 13 bases. Germline values: CDR1 SNHLY, CDR2 FYNNEI. There are 16 residues in the CDR3. Trimming removed 5 bases from V and 7 bases from J; junction bases left unmatched: 9. The CDR3 here is CASSFLTSGRAHTQYF. The CDR3 nucleotides are TGTGCCAGCAGTTTTCTCACTAGCGGGAGGGCGCATACGCAGTATTTT. The whole variable domain, remainder taken from reference TRBV2 and TRBJ2-3, is EPEVTQTPSHQVTQMGQEVILRCVPISNHLYFYWYRQILGQKVEFLVSFYNNEISEKSEIFDDQFSVERPDGSNFTLKIRSTKLEDSAMYFCASSFLTSGRAHTQYFGPGTRLTVL.

This clonotype was seen only a few times. V and J are TRBV11-2 and TRBJ2-1; D may be TRBD1 (6 bases). The CDR3 contains 15 residues. Germline-derived CDR1 and CDR2 are SGHAT and FQNNGV. Trimming pared 1 base from V and 4 bases from J, leaving 11 bases between. CDR3 protein: CASSLGDRQYNEQFF. As DNA, the CDR3 is TGTGCCAGCAGCTTAGGAGACAGGCAATACAATGAGCAGTTCTTC. The variable domain in full, completed from reference TRBV11-2 and TRBJ2-1, reads EAGVAQSPRYKIIEKRQSVAFWCNPISGHATLYWYQQILGQGPKLLIQFQNNGVVDDSQLPKDRFSAERLKGVDSTLKIQPAKLEDSAVYLCASSLGDRQYNEQFFGPGTRLTVL.

The table lists this clonotype with many counts. The V and J genes are TRBV12-3 or TRBV12-4 and TRBJ2-1, with D maybe TRBD1 (5 bases). With 6 bases removed from V and 3 bases from J, the gap between germline ends came to 9 bases. The CDR3 has 13 amino acids. CDR3 loop: CASRMTDYNEQFF. CDR3 DNA: TGTGCCAGCAGGATGACAGACTACAATGAGCAGTTCTTC.

The table lists this clonotype with many counts. The chain employs TRBV30 and TRBJ2-1; TRBD2 is a possible D gene (6 bases). CDR3 length: 12 residues. V was clipped by 2 bases and J by 12 bases, with 14 bases between them. Germline V gene lookup returns CDR1 GTSNPN and CDR2 SVGIG (reference sequence). The CDR3 bases are TGTGCCTGGAGTCTTAACTCCGGGGGGCAGTTCTTC. Translated, it gives CAWSLNSGGQFF.